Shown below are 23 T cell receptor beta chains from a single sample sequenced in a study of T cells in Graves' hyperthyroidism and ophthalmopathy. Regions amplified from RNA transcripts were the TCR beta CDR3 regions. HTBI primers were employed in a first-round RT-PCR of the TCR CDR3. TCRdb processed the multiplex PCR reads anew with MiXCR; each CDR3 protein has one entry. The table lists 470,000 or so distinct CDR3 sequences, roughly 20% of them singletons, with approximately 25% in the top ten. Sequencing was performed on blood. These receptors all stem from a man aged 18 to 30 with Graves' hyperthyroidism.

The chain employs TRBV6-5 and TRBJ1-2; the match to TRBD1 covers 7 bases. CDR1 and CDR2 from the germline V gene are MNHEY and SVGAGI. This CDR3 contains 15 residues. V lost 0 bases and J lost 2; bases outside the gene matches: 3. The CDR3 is CASSYSGTDNYGYTF. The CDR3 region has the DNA TGTGCCAGCAGTTACTCCGGGACAGACAACTATGGCTACACCTTC.

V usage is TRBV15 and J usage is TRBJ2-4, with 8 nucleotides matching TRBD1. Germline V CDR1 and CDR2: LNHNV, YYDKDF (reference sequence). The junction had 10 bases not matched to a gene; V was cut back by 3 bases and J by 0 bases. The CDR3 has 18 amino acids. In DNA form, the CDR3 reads TGTGCCACCAGCAGGGCAGGACAGGGAAATATAGCCAAAAACATTCAGTACTTC. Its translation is CATSRAGQGNIAKNIQYF.

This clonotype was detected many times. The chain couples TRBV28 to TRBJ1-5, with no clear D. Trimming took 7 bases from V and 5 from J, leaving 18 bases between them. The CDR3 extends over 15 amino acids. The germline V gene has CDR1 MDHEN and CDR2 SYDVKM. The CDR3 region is CASTHYTLSDQPQHF. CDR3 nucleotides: TGTGCCAGCACCCACTACACTCTCAGCGATCAGCCCCAGCATTTT.

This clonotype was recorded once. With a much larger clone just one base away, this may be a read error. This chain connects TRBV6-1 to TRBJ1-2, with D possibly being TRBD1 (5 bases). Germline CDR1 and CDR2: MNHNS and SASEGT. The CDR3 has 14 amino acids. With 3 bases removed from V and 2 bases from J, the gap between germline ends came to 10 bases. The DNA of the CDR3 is TGTGCCAGCAGTGAGTCGCGACAGAACTATGGCTACACCTTC. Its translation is CASSESRQNYGYTF.

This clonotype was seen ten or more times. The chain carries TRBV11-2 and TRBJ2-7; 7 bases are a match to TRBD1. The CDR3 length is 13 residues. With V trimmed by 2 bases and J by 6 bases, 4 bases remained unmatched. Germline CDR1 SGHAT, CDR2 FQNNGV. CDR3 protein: CASSLRQGREQYF. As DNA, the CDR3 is TGTGCCAGCAGCTTAAGACAGGGCCGCGAGCAGTACTTC. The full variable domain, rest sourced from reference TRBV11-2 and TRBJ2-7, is EAGVAQSPRYKIIEKRQSVAFWCNPISGHATLYWYQQILGQGPKLLIQFQNNGVVDDSQLPKDRFSAERLKGVDSTLKIQPAKLEDSAVYLCASSLRQGREQYFGPGTRLTVT.

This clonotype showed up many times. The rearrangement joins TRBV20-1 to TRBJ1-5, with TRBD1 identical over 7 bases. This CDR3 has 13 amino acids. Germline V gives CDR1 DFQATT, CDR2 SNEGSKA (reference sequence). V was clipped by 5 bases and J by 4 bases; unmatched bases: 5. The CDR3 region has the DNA TGCAGTGCTGCGGACAGGAAAAATCAGCCCCAGCATTTT. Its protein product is CSAADRKNQPQHF.

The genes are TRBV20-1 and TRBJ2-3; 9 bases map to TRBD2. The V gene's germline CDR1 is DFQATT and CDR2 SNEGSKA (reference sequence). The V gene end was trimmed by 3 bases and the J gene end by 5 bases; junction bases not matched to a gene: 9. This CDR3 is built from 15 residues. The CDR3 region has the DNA TGCAGTGCTAGTAGCCTAGCGGGAAGGATAGATACGCAGTATTTT. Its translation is CSASSLAGRIDTQYF.

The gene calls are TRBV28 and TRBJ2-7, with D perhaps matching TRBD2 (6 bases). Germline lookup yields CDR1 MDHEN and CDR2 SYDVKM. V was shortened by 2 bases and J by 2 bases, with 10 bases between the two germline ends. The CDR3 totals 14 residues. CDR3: CASSLGGETYEQYF. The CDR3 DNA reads TGTGCCAGCAGTTTAGGCGGGGAAACCTACGAGCAGTACTTC. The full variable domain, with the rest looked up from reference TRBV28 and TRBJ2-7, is DVKVTQSSRYLVKRTGEKVFLECVQDMDHENMFWYRQDPGLGLRLIYFSYDVKMKEKGDIPEGYSVSREKKERFSLILESASTNQTSMYLCASSLGGETYEQYFGPGTRLTVT.

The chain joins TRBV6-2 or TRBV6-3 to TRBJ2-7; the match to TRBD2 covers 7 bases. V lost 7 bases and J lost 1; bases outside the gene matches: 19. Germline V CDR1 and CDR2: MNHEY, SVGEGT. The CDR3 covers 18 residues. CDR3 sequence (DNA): TGTGCCAGCAATTCCGGGGGGTTTTCGAGAGCTTCGTCCTACGAGCAGTACTTC. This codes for CASNSGGFSRASSYEQYF.

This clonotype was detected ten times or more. This CDR3 is CASSSAGARIYGYTF. The CDR3 region has the DNA TGTGCCAGCAGTTCAGCGGGGGCGCGGATTTATGGCTACACCTTC. The V call is TRBV28, the J call TRBJ1-2; D possibly corresponds to TRBD1 (6 bases). Germline loops: CDR1 MDHEN, CDR2 SYDVKM. The ends were cut back, 4 bases at V and 5 bases at J, with 17 bases in the middle. The CDR3 is 15 residues long.

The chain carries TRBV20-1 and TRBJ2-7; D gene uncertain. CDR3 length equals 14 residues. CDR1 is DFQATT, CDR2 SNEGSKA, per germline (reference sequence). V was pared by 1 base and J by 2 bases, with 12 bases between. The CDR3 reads CSARGRETAYEQYF. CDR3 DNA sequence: TGCAGTGCTAGAGGCAGAGAAACCGCCTACGAGCAGTACTTC.

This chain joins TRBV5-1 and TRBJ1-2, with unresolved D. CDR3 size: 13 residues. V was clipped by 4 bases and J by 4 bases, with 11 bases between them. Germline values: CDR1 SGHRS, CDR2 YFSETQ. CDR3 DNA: TGCGCCAGCAGCCCGGGCGCCGCCTATGGCTACACCTTC. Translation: CASSPGAAYGYTF.

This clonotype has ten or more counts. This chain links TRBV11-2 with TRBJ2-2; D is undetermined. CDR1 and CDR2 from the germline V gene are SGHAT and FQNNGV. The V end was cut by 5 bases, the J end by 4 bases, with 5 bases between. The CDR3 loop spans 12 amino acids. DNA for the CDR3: TGTGCCAGCAGCCCCTCCACCGGGGAGCTGTTTTTT. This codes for CASSPSTGELFF.

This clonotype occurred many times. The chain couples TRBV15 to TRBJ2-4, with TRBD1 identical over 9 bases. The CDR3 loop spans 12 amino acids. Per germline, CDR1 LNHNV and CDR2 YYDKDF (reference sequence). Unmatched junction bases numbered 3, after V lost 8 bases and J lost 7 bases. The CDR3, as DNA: TGTGCCACCGGACAGGGGTTCAACATTCAGTACTTC. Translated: CATGQGFNIQYF.

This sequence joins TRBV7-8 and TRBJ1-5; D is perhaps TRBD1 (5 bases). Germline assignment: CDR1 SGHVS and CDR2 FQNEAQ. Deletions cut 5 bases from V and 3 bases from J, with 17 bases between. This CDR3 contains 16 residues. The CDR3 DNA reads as TGTGCCAGCAGCCCCGAGCAGTGGGGGTACAATCAGCCCCAGCATTTT. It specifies CASSPEQWGYNQPQHF.

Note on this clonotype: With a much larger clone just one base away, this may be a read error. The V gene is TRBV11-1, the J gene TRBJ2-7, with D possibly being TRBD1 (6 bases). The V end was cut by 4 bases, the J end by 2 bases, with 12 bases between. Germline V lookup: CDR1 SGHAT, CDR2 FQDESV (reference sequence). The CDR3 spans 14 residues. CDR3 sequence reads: CASSSSGVTYEQYF. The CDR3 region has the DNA TGTGCCAGCAGCTCCTCAGGGGTCACCTACGAGCAGTACTTC.

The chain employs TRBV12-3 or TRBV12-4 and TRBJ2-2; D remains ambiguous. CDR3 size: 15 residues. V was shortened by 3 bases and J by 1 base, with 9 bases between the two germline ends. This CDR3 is CASSFKPMNTGELFF. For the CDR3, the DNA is TGTGCCAGCAGTTTCAAACCTATGAACACCGGGGAGCTGTTTTTT.

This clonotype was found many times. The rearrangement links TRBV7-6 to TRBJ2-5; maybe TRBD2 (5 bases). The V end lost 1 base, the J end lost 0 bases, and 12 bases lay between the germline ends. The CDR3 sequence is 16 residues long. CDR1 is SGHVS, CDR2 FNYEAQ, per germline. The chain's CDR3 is CASSLGSAMNQETQYF. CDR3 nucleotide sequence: TGTGCCAGCAGCTTAGGTAGCGCTATGAACCAAGAGACCCAGTACTTC.

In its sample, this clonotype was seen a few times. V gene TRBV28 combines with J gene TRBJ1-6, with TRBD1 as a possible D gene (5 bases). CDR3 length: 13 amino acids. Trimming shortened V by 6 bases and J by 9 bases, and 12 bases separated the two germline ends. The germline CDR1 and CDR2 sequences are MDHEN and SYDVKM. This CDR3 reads CASRPPQGSPLHF. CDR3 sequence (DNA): TGTGCCAGCAGGCCTCCGCAGGGTTCACCCCTCCACTTT. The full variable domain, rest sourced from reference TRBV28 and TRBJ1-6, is DVKVTQSSRYLVKRTGEKVFLECVQDMDHENMFWYRQDPGLGLRLIYFSYDVKMKEKGDIPEGYSVSREKKERFSLILESASTNQTSMYLCASRPPQGSPLHFGNGTRLTVT.

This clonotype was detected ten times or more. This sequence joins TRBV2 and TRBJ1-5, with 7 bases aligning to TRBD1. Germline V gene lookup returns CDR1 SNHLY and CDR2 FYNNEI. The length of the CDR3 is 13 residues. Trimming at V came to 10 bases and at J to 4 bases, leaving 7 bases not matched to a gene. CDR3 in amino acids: CATSTGDNQPQHF. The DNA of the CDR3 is TGTGCCACCAGCACAGGGGATAATCAGCCCCAGCATTTT.

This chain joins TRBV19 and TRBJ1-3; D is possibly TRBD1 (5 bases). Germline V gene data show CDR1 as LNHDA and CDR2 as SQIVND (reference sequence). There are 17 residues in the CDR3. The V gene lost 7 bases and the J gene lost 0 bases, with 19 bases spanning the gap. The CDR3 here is CASTQGQLRNSGNTIYF. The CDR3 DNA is TGTGCCAGTACTCAAGGACAACTTAGAAACTCTGGAAACACCATATATTTT. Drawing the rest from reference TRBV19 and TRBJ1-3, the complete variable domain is DGGITQSPKYLFRKEGQNVTLSCEQNLNHDAMYWYRQDPGQGLRLIYYSQIVNDFQKGDIAEGYSVSREKKESFPLTVTSAQKNPTAFYLCASTQGQLRNSGNTIYFGEGSWLTVV.

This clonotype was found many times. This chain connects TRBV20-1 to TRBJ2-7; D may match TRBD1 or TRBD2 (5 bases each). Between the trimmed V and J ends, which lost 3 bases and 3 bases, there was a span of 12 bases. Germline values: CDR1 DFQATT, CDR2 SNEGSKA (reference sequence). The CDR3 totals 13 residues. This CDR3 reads CSARTGAFYEQYF. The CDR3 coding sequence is TGCAGTGCTAGGACCGGGGCCTTCTACGAGCAGTACTTC.

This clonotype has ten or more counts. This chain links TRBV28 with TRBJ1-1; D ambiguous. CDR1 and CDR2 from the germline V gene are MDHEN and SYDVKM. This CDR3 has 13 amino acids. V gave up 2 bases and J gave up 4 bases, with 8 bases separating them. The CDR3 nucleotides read TGTGCCAGCAGTTTAGGGGATGGCACTGAAGCTTTCTTT. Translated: CASSLGDGTEAFF.